Listed below are T cell receptor beta chains from one sample, sequenced in a study of T-cell memory formation after mild COVID-19. MiXCR, applied by TCRdb to the 5' RACE reads, yields one record per CDR3 protein. The sample records about 350,000 distinct CDR3 sequences, around 15% being singletons. The sample consisted of PBMCs or a T cell subset sorted from them (not recorded which). These receptors all stem from a young man who had mild COVID-19 (a few samples of this study predate the infection). Cell type and time point are not known. The CDR3 runs from the conserved cysteine through the conserved F or W. Fields, in order: CDR3 length, V gene, D gene, J gene, clone size, CDR3 protein, CDR3 DNA. D genes are given only for firm matches. Clone size is not always given. Where it is, it says once, few, many or a class for expanded clones.

18	TRBV6-1	.	TRBJ2-5	many	CASSEAFLKADKEETQYF	TGTGCCAGCAGTGAAGCGTTTTTGAAGGCCGACAAAGAAGAGACCCAGTACTTC
17	TRBV7-2	TRBD2	TRBJ2-2	.	CASSSPRTGGDTGELFF	TGTGCCAGCAGCTCCCCTCGGACGGGGGGTGACACCGGGGAGCTGTTTTTT
14	TRBV27	.	TRBJ1-1	few	CASRQGPLNTEAFF	TGTGCCAGCAGACAGGGACCGCTGAACACTGAAGCTTTCTTT
16	TRBV20-1	TRBD2	TRBJ2-5	few	CSARDGRGEIQETQYF	TGCAGTGCTAGAGATGGGCGGGGGGAAATCCAAGAGACCCAGTACTTC
13	TRBV7-9	.	TRBJ2-1	many	CASSLAGGHEQFF	TGTGCCAGCAGCTTGGCAGGGGGGCATGAGCAGTTCTTC
14	TRBV6-2/TRBV6-3	.	TRBJ2-7	few	CASTPTGTLYEQYF	TGTGCCAGCACCCCGACCGGGACCCTCTACGAGCAGTACTTC
15	TRBV9	.	TRBJ1-1	.	CASSVGGLTNTEAFF	TGTGCCAGCAGCGTCGGCGGGCTCACGAACACTGAAGCTTTCTTT
15	TRBV7-2	TRBD1	TRBJ1-5	.	CASSSWGQGKQPQHF	TGTGCCAGCAGCTCCTGGGGACAGGGAAAACAGCCCCAGCATTTT
15	TRBV5-1	.	TRBJ1-5	once	CASSPQGLNNQPQHF	TGCGCCAGCAGTCCACAGGGCCTCAACAATCAGCCCCAGCATTTT
13	TRBV28	TRBD1	TRBJ1-2	.	CATTTGEIYGYTF	TGTGCCACCACGACAGGGGAGATATATGGCTACACCTTC
14	TRBV5-1	.	TRBJ1-1	few	CASSLGFGNTEAFF	TGCGCCAGCAGCTTGGGGTTTGGGAACACTGAAGCTTTCTTT
15	TRBV7-2	TRBD2	TRBJ2-2	few	CASRHGLALTGELFF	TGTGCCAGCCGCCATGGACTAGCGTTAACCGGGGAGCTGTTTTTT
12	TRBV20-1	.	TRBJ1-2	.	CSARLPGYGYTF	TGCAGTGCTCGTCTACCAGGTTATGGCTACACCTTC
18	TRBV20-1	.	TRBJ1-3	.	CSAREGRRTLRSGNTIYF	TGCAGTGCTAGAGAAGGTCGGAGAACACTTCGCTCTGGAAACACCATATATTTT
13	TRBV7-9	.	TRBJ2-3	few	CASSLYPPDTQYF	TGTGCCAGCAGCTTATATCCCCCAGATACGCAGTATTTT
13	TRBV9	TRBD2	TRBJ2-1	.	CASSEIGRDEQFF	TGTGCCAGCAGCGAGATAGGGAGGGATGAGCAGTTCTTC
17	TRBV27	TRBD2	TRBJ2-4	.	CASSLSSSGGWGNIQYF	TGTGCCAGCAGTTTATCGAGTAGCGGGGGTTGGGGGAACATTCAGTACTTC
13	TRBV5-1	.	TRBJ2-1	few	CASSEGEINEQFF	TGCGCCAGCAGCGAAGGGGAAATAAATGAGCAGTTCTTC